What follows are 20 T cell receptor beta chains derived from one specimen sequenced in a study of blood T cell repertoires in COVID-19. The protocol was immunoSEQ multiplex PCR, while the TCRdb copy is restricted to in-frame clones and leaves out a portion. The table has about 250,000 clones, approximately 90% seen once; the top ten hold approximately 3%. The sequencing input was PBMCs or T cells enriched from blood (not recorded which). The origin of the receptors is a woman aged 45-65 years who had recovered from COVID-19.

The chain is built from TRBV7-9 and TRBJ2-6; D gene ambiguous. This CDR3 region has 17 residues. Trimming pared 5 bases from V and 2 bases from J, leaving 16 bases between. CDR1 is SEHNR and CDR2 is FQNEAQ in the germline V gene (reference sequence). In DNA form, the CDR3 reads TGTGCCAGCAGCCCTCCTCTATCTCCGCCTGGGGCCAACGTCCTGACTTTC. Its translation is CASSPPLSPPGANVLTF.

The V and J genes are TRBV5-1 and TRBJ2-2, with 11 bases that match TRBD2. CDR3 size: 14 residues. Germline CDR1 and CDR2: SGHRS and YFSETQ. Germline trimming cut 5 bases from V and 7 bases from J; bases unmatched to any gene: 4. The CDR3 region has the DNA TGCGCCAGCAGGGAGACTAGCGGGGTCGGGGAGCTGTTTTTT. It codes for CASRETSGVGELFF.

V is TRBV3-1 (or the pseudogene TRBV3-2) and J is TRBJ2-3; TRBD1 matches at 7 bases. Germline V lookup: CDR1 LGHDT, CDR2 YNNKEL (reference sequence). The ends lost 4 bases at V and 2 bases at J; junction bases unmatched: 6. CDR3 length: 15 residues. The CDR3 bases are TGTGCCAGCAGCCGGAGGACAGGTTCCACAGATACGCAGTATTTT. Translating it yields CASSRRTGSTDTQYF.

The chain has TRBV7-9 and TRBJ2-7; D might be TRBD1 (6 bases). V gave up 0 bases and J gave up 3 bases, with 12 bases separating them. The CDR3 has 15 residues. Germline values: CDR1 SEHNR, CDR2 FQNEAQ (reference sequence). CDR3 DNA: TGTGCCAGCAGCTTAGCCGGGACAAGAGACTACGAGCAGTACTTC. Translated, it gives CASSLAGTRDYEQYF. Full variable domain (outside the CDR3, taken from reference TRBV7-9 and TRBJ2-7): DTGVSQNPRHKITKRGQNVTFRCDPISEHNRLYWYRQTLGQGPEFLTYFQNEAQLEKSRLLSDRFSAERPKGSFSTLEIQRTEQGDSAMYLCASSLAGTRDYEQYFGPGTRLTVT.

This clone was observed a single time. CDR3 bases: TGTGCCTGGAGTGTAGACAGTCATAGCAATCAGCCCCAGCATTTT. Its translation is CAWSVDSHSNQPQHF. V and J are TRBV30 and TRBJ1-5; D may be TRBD1 (5 bases). The germline CDR1 and CDR2 sequences are GTSNPN and SVGIG (reference sequence). Trimming removed 0 bases from V and 0 bases from J, with 9 bases in between. The CDR3 loop spans 15 amino acids.

This chain links TRBV6-6 with TRBJ2-7; D might be TRBD1 (6 bases). Deletions cut 6 bases from V and 0 bases from J, with 18 bases between. CDR1 MNHNY and CDR2 SVGAGI come from the germline V gene (reference sequence). The CDR3 loop spans 16 amino acids. CDR3 DNA: TGTGCCAGCAGGGACTCCGGGACACCGAGCTCCTACGAGCAGTACTTC. Translation: CASRDSGTPSSYEQYF.

The chain combines TRBV30 with TRBJ2-7; D remains unclear. Germline V CDR1 and CDR2: GTSNPN, SVGIG (reference sequence). This CDR3 is 13 amino acids long. The germline V and J ends were trimmed by 2 bases and 4 bases, with 12 bases remaining between them. The CDR3 here is CAWSHLVFYEQYF. In nucleotides, the CDR3 is TGTGCCTGGAGTCACCTAGTCTTTTACGAGCAGTACTTC.

This sequence joins TRBV7-9 and TRBJ2-5; 10 nucleotides line up with TRBD1. Germline V CDR1 and CDR2: SEHNR, FQNEAQ (reference sequence). V was pared by 3 bases and J by 5 bases, with 3 bases of the junction left unmatched. This CDR3 contains 14 residues. CDR3 DNA: TGTGCCAGCAGCTTGGGACAGGGGACTGAGACCCAGTACTTC. Translation: CASSLGQGTETQYF.

Details on this clone: A read error is possible here, since a much larger clone lies one base away. CDR3 DNA: TGTGCCAGCAAACCGGGACAGGCCAATCAGCCCCAGCATTTT. Amino acids: CASKPGQANQPQHF. The chain joins TRBV28 to TRBJ1-5, with 8 positions matching TRBD1. Germline V gene lookup returns CDR1 MDHEN and CDR2 SYDVKM. CDR3 length equals 14 residues. J lost 3 bases, V lost 7 bases, and 5 bases had no gene match.

The chain couples TRBV30 to TRBJ1-1, with D unclear. Germline CDR1 is GTSNPN and CDR2 is SVGIG (reference sequence). Trimming left V 2 bases short and J 1 base short, with 8 bases between. This CDR3 has 13 amino acids. The CDR3: CAWSTGKNTEAFF. The CDR3 bases are TGTGCCTGGAGTACGGGGAAGAACACTGAAGCTTTCTTT.

The genes are TRBV4-1 and TRBJ1-1, with 9 bases lining up with TRBD1. Looked up from germline, CDR1 is MGHRA and CDR2 is YSYEKL. The CDR3 extends over 14 amino acids. V gave up 3 bases and J gave up 11 bases; unmatched junction bases: 10. CDR3 DNA sequence: TGCGCCAGCAGCCACGTAACACAGGGGGCGCGGGCTTTCTTT. This encodes CASSHVTQGARAFF.

The V and J genes are TRBV6-2 or TRBV6-3 and TRBJ1-5; D is uncertain. The CDR3 contains 14 residues. Trimming took off 6 bases at V and 6 bases at J, with 15 bases between the two ends. Germline V gene lookup returns CDR1 MNHEY and CDR2 SVGEGT. DNA for the CDR3: TGTGCCAGCAGCCCCACGCGGGAGGCTCAGCCCCAGCATTTT. Translation gives CASSPTREAQPQHF.

This chain links TRBV3-1 (or the pseudogene TRBV3-2) with TRBJ2-5; D perhaps matches TRBD2 (6 bases). Trimming removed 1 base at V and 1 base at J, with 13 bases between. Per germline, CDR1 LGHDT and CDR2 YNNKEL (reference sequence). The CDR3 runs 16 residues. This chain's CDR3 is CASSQGEVASQETQYF. The CDR3 DNA follows: TGTGCCAGCAGCCAAGGGGAGGTAGCGTCCCAAGAGACCCAGTACTTC.

V gene TRBV7-2 combines with J gene TRBJ2-7; D may be TRBD2 (6 bases). Germline-derived CDR1 and CDR2 are SGHTA and FQGNSA. With 3 bases removed from V and 0 bases from J, the gap between germline ends came to 6 bases. The CDR3 is made up of 13 amino acids. CDR3 sequence reads: CASSFSGSYEQYF. The DNA of the CDR3 is TGTGCCAGCAGCTTTAGCGGCTCCTACGAGCAGTACTTC.

This sequence joins TRBV7-2 and TRBJ2-7; TRBD1 is a possible D gene (5 bases). From germline, CDR1 is SGHTA and CDR2 FQGNSA. This CDR3 region has 14 residues. V lost 5 bases, J lost 2 bases, and 13 bases lay in between. The CDR3: CASSPTVWAYEQYF. DNA for the CDR3: TGTGCCAGCAGCCCGACAGTCTGGGCCTACGAGCAGTACTTC. The entire variable domain, with the rest obtained from reference TRBV7-2 and TRBJ2-7, is as follows: GAGVSQSPSNKVTEKGKDVELRCDPISGHTALYWYRQSLGQGLEFLIYFQGNSAPDKSGLPSDRFSAERTGGSVSTLTIQRTQQEDSAVYLCASSPTVWAYEQYFGPGTRLTVT.

In DNA, the CDR3 is TGTGCCAGCTCCCGGGGGGGCATCAGGGGCTATGGCTACACCTTC. This sequence encodes CASSRGGIRGYGYTF. The chain recombines TRBV28 with TRBJ1-2; tentative D call: TRBD1 (6 bases). CDR3 length: 15 residues. V gave up 8 bases and J gave up 4 bases, with 20 bases separating them. Germline lookup yields CDR1 MDHEN and CDR2 SYDVKM.

The chain's CDR3 is CASTLGGGYEQYF. The CDR3 DNA is TGTGCCAGCACCCTTGGGGGAGGGTACGAGCAGTACTTC. This chain connects TRBV7-8 to TRBJ2-7, with 7 bases aligning to TRBD2. Per the germline V gene, CDR1 is SGHVS and CDR2 is FQNEAQ. J lost 4 bases, V lost 7 bases, and 7 bases had no gene match. The CDR3 totals 13 residues.

V gene TRBV6-5 combines with J gene TRBJ2-5; no definite D call. The V gene lost 1 base and the J gene lost 2 bases, with 8 bases spanning the gap. The CDR3 length is 14 residues. Germline values: CDR1 MNHEY, CDR2 SVGAGI. The CDR3 reads CASSYLGRQETQYF. CDR3 nucleotide sequence: TGTGCCAGCAGTTACTTGGGCAGACAAGAGACCCAGTACTTC.

V is TRBV7-2 and J is TRBJ1-2; 8 bases align to TRBD1. The V gene's germline CDR1 is SGHTA and CDR2 FQGNSA. The CDR3 has 14 amino acids. Germline trimming cut 7 bases from V and 4 bases from J; bases unmatched to any gene: 8. The CDR3 nucleotides are TGTGCCAGCACCCCTAGGACAGGGATCTATGGCTACACCTTC. It yields the protein CASTPRTGIYGYTF.

V gene TRBV18 combines with J gene TRBJ1-1, with D perhaps TRBD1 (6 bases). Germline V gives CDR1 KGHSH, CDR2 LQKENI. Trimming pared 5 bases from V and 3 bases from J, leaving 13 bases between. CDR3 length: 14 amino acids. Written as DNA, the CDR3 is TGTGCCAGCTCAAGAAACAGGGAAGACACTGAAGCTTTCTTT. Amino acid sequence: CASSRNREDTEAFF. Full variable domain (outside the CDR3, taken from reference TRBV18 and TRBJ1-1): NAGVMQNPRHLVRRRGQEARLRCSPMKGHSHVYWYRQLPEEGLKFMVYLQKENIIDESGMPKERFSAEFPKEGPSILRIQQVVRGDSAAYFCASSRNREDTEAFFGQGTRLTVV.